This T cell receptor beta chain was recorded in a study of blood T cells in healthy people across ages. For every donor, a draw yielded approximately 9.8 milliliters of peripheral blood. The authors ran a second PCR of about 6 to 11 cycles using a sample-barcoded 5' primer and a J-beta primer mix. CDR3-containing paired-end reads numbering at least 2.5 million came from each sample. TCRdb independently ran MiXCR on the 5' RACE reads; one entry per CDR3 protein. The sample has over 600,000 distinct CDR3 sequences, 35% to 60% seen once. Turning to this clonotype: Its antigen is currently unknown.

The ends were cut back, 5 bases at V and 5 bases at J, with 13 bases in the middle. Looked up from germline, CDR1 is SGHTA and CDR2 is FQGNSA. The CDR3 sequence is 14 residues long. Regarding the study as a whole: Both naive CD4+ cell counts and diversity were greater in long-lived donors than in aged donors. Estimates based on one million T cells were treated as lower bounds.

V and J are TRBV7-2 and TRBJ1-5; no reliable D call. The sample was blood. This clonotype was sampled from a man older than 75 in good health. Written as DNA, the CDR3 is TGTGCCAGCAGCCTAACTGGGGTGCATCAGCCCCAGCATTTT. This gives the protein CASSLTGVHQPQHF.